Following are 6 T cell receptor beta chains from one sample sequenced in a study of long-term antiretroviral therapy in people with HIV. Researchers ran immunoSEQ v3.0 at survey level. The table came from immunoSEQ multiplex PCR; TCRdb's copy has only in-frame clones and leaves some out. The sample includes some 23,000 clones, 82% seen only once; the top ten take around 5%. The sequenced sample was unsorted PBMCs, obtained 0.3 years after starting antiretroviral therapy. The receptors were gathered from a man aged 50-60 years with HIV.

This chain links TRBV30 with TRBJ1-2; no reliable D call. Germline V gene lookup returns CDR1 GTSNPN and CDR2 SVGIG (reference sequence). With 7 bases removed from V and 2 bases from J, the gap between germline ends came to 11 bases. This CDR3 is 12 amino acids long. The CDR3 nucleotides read TGTGCCTATCTCACGGCCAACTATGGCTACACCTTC. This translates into CAYLTANYGYTF.

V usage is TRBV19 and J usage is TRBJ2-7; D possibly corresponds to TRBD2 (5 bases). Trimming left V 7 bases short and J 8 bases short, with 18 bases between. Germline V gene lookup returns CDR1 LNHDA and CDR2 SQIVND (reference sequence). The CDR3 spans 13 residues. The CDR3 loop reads CASTPSTSGKQYF. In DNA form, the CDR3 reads TGTGCCAGTACCCCCTCGACTTCCGGGAAGCAGTACTTC.

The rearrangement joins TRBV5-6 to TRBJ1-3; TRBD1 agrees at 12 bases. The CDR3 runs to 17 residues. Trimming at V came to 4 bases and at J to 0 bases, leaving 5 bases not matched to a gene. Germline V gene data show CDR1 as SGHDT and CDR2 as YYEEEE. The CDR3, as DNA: TGTGCCAGCAGCCGGGACAGGGGGCTACTCTCTGGAAACACCATATATTTT. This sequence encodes CASSRDRGLLSGNTIYF.

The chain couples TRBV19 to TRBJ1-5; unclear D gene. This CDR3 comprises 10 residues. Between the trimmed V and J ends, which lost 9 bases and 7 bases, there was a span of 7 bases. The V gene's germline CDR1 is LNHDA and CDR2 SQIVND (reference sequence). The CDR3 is CASLKQPQHF. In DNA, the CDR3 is TGTGCCAGCCTTAAACAGCCCCAGCATTTT.

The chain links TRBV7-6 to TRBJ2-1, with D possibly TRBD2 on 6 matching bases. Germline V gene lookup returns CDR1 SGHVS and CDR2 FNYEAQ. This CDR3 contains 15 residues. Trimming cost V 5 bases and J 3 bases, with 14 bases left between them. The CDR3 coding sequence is TGTGCCAGCAGCCGTCGGGCGGGGAACTACAATGAGCAGTTCTTC. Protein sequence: CASSRRAGNYNEQFF. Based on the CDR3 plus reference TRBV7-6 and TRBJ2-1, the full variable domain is GAGVSQSPRYKVTKRGQDVALRCDPISGHVSLYWYRQALGQGPEFLTYFNYEAQQDKSGLPNDRFSAERPEGSISTLTIQRTEQRDSAMYRCASSRRAGNYNEQFFGPGTRLTVL.

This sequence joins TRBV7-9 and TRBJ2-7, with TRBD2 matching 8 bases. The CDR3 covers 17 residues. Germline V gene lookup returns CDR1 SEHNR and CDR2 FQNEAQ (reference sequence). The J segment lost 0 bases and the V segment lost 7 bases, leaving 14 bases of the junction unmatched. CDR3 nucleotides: TGTGCCAGCAACCAAGGCCCTAGCGGGCCGACCTCCTACGAGCAGTACTTC. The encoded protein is CASNQGPSGPTSYEQYF.